This TCR beta chain was profiled in a study of blood T cells in healthy people across ages. The CDR3 is 14 residues long. With 8 bases removed from V and 0 bases from J, the gap between germline ends came to 14 bases. Germline values: CDR1 ENHRY, CDR2 SYGVKD. PCR was performed a second time for about 7 to 11 cycles using a sample-barcoded 5' primer and a J-beta primer mix. TCRdb called the 5' RACE reads again in MiXCR, with one record for every CDR3 protein. The top ten clones hold around 7.7% of a sample with about 1,800,000 distinct CDR3 sequences, over 25% of them seen once. This clonotype was observed at least ten times.

This TCR was sampled from a woman aged 30 to 39 in good health. The sample taken for sequencing was blood. This chain joins TRBV10-3 and TRBJ2-7, with D unclear. The CDR3 nucleotides are TGTGCCATCCGGCGTCTGGCTGACTCCTACGAGCAGTACTTC. It encodes CAIRRLADSYEQYF.